The 5 T cell receptor beta chains below come from one sample, sequenced in a study of cytomegalovirus exposure and HLA in healthy donors. Researchers ran the PCR with 60 Vbeta and 13 Jbeta primers. TCRdb's table, derived via immunoSEQ multiplex PCR, lists solely in-frame clones and lacks some. This sample has around 140,000 clones; 75% to 80% occur once, and the top ten carry 6.2%. Sequencing was carried out using PBMCs. These receptors came from a woman aged 40 to 55 in good health and CMV-seropositive.

The V gene is TRBV6-5, the J gene TRBJ1-2; possibly TRBD1 for D (5 bases). V lost 5 bases, J lost 2 bases, and 12 bases lay in between. Germline CDR1 reads MNHEY; CDR2 reads SVGAGI. This CDR3 contains 14 residues. The CDR3: CASSPGGANYGYTF. The DNA for the CDR3 is TGTGCCAGCAGTCCTGGCGGGGCCAACTATGGCTACACCTTC.

The V and J genes are TRBV10-3 and TRBJ2-1; D may be TRBD2 (6 bases). Germline-derived CDR1 and CDR2 are ENHRY and SYGVKD. Between the trimmed V and J ends, which lost 3 bases and 1 base, there was a span of 10 bases. The CDR3 has 15 amino acids. Written as DNA, the CDR3 is TGTGCCATCAGTGAAGGTCTAGCGTCCTACAATGAGCAGTTCTTC. Translating gives CAISEGLASYNEQFF.

The chain joins TRBV7-8 to TRBJ1-2, with D hard to call. CDR1 is SGHVS, CDR2 FQNEAQ, per germline. V was trimmed by 0 bases and J by 7 bases, leaving 12 bases between them. The CDR3 has 14 residues. Here the CDR3 DNA reads TGTGCCAGCAGCTTAGCTATCCCCGTCGGTGGCTACACCTTC. Translated, it gives CASSLAIPVGGYTF.

The genes are TRBV5-1 and TRBJ2-2, with 10 bases lining up with TRBD1. The CDR3 contains 16 residues. CDR1 SGHRS and CDR2 YFSETQ come from the germline V gene. J gave up 3 bases and V 2 bases, and 4 bases lay outside the gene matches. The CDR3 DNA follows: TGCGCCAGCAGCTTTACGGGACAGGGGTACACCGGGGAGCTGTTTTTT. As protein: CASSFTGQGYTGELFF.

The chain links TRBV11-2 to TRBJ2-5, with TRBD2 identical over 7 bases. J gave up 9 bases and V 0 bases, and 10 bases lay outside the gene matches. CDR1 is SGHAT, CDR2 FQNNGV, per germline. The CDR3 spans 15 residues. The chain's CDR3 is CASSLDREGHTAQYF. The CDR3 nucleotides read TGTGCCAGCAGCTTAGATAGGGAGGGGCATACGGCCCAGTACTTC.